This TCR beta chain stems from a study of shared clonotypes between healthy human individuals. Study details: Per donor, CD8 memory used one plate, CD8 naive used two, CD4 memory used three and CD4 naive used three.

Terminally differentiated effector memory CD45RA+ cells were left out of the naive CD8 fraction, which was CD45RO-negative and positively selected for CCR7. Germline loops: CDR1 SGHTA, CDR2 FQGNSA. This CDR3 has 18 amino acids. Trimming shortened V by 1 base and J by 2 bases, and 20 bases separated the two germline ends. The table came from immunoSEQ multiplex PCR; TCRdb's copy has only in-frame clones and leaves some out. The profile covers around 2.1 million clones, with approximately 94% appearing a single time and roughly 1.8% taken by the ten largest. Whole-study findings and limits: In general, naive subsets displayed greater estimated richness than memory subsets did.

On this clone itself: Its cognate antigen is unknown.

The sequenced sample consisted of naive CD8+ T cells from PBMCs. The chain links TRBV7-2 to TRBJ1-1, with D unresolved. The source of this sequence is a man younger than 35 in good health. Some clones in this sample may be carry-over from other donors' samples. CDR3 region: CASSLVAGVPSINTEAFF. DNA for the CDR3: TGTGCCAGCAGCTTAGTCGCTGGAGTTCCCTCTATCAACACTGAAGCTTTCTTT.